The T cell receptor (beta chain) under discussion was sequenced for a study of Ad26.COV2.S vaccination and SARS-CoV-2 variants. Study as a whole: Ad26.COV2.S given intramuscularly, once or twice 56 days apart. Study observations and caveats: Breadth of non-spike TCRs did not differ between vaccinees and placebo recipients. The breadth of spike-specific CD8+ and CD4+ T cell responses after vaccination was reportedly substantial. Ad26.COV2.S recipients had broader spike-specific TCRs (P = 0.0014).

Sequenced by immunoSEQ multiplex PCR; TCRdb stores in-frame clones only, minus some. The repertoire holds 350,000 to 500,000 clones, with roughly 88% as singletons. Treatment specified: 15 to 20 received Ad26.COV2.S at low or high dose, single or two shots; 5 received placebo; per-sample allocation not given. Sampling took place 63 days after the first vaccine or placebo injection. Worth noting for this clone: The antigen remains undetermined.

The CDR3 spans 16 residues. Trimming removed 0 bases from V and 12 bases from J; junction bases left unmatched: 10. Looked up from germline, CDR1 is MGHRA and CDR2 is YSYEKL. The specimen comprised peripheral blood, sampled in a trial of Ad26.COV2.S vaccine versus placebo. The receptor was derived from a person between 18 and 65 years old who received the Ad26.COV2.S COVID-19 vaccine or a placebo. The chain combines TRBV4-1 with TRBJ2-1, with 11 bases aligning to TRBD1. The CDR3 DNA is TGCGCCAGCAGCCAAGATATAGGACAGGGGGCGCCCCGGCAGTTCTTC. Translation: CASSQDIGQGAPRQFF.